This TCR beta chain was observed in a study of blood T cells in healthy people across ages. General study findings and limits: Strongly correlated with naive T cell percentage was TCR beta diversity.

A second roughly 7 to 11 cycle PCR used barcoded and J-beta primers. A template-switch adaptor with 12 random nucleotides tagged each cDNA molecule. TCRdb analysed the 5' RACE reads with MiXCR anew, one entry per CDR3 protein. The sample has about 780,000 distinct CDR3 sequences; about 46% are singletons. In regard to this clonotype: The antigen remains unidentified.

Germline loops: CDR1 MNHEY, CDR2 SVGAGI. The length of the CDR3 is 15 residues. V lost 2 bases and J 4 bases, leaving 12 bases between the germline ends. This TCR derives from an elderly man in good health. This chain connects TRBV6-5 to TRBJ2-1; either TRBD1 or TRBD2 may supply D (5 bases each). Sequences were obtained from blood. Here the CDR3 reads CASSYAGTKYNEQFF. As DNA, the CDR3 is TGTGCCAGCAGTTACGCCGGGACCAAATACAATGAGCAGTTCTTC.